This T cell receptor beta chain appears in the sequencing data of a study of cytomegalovirus exposure and HLA in healthy donors. General study points: Some 16,000 TCR beta sequences were associated with HLA alleles at 0.05 false discovery rate in a later analysis.

Vbeta (60) and Jbeta (13) primers were used in the PCR. Assay used: immunoSEQ multiplex PCR; TCRdb lists only in-frame clones, some missing. This sample carries about 200,000 clones, roughly 77% of them seen once, and the ten largest clones take around 0.42%. In this sample, this clone turned up once. Its antigen is unknown. Those who donated were healthy bone marrow donors. The study sampled nominally healthy donors, though unrecorded immune exposures were likely. The sequenced sample was PBMCs. The receptor was derived from a male donor in good health and CMV-seropositive.

Here the CDR3 DNA reads TGCGCCAGCAGCTTGGAGGCTAGCGGGAGGCCCTCCTACGAGCAGTACTTC. It encodes CASSLEASGRPSYEQYF. The chain has TRBV5-1 and TRBJ2-7, with 11 bases aligning to TRBD2. Germline assignment: CDR1 SGHRS and CDR2 YFSETQ. The CDR3 totals 17 residues. V dropped 0 bases and J dropped 0; count of bases not matched to a gene: 5.